This TCR beta chain was found in a study of cytomegalovirus exposure and HLA in healthy donors. Points from the study as a whole: From TCR beta sequences, most subjects' HLA-A and HLA-B alleles were reportedly predicted accurately. Later, an analysis found that common viral pathogens appeared to be linked with several of the most significant clusters. Later analysis identified a missense DCLRE1C variant that was linked to TCR beta V- and J-gene trimming.

CDR3 length equals 13 residues. Germline loops: CDR1 SGDLS, CDR2 YYNGEE. The V gene lost 3 bases and the J gene lost 1 base, with 7 bases spanning the gap. The study ran its PCR with 60 Vbeta and 13 Jbeta primers. Data came from immunoSEQ multiplex PCR; TCRdb stores just in-frame clones and leaves some out. The profile shows 50,000 or so clones, 81% of them singletons. In the case of this clone: Its target is not known.

Sequences were obtained from PBMCs. This sequence was found in a boy aged 5-17 years in good health and CMV-seropositive. This chain connects TRBV9 to TRBJ1-1; D is possibly TRBD1 (5 bases). The CDR3 protein is CASSDGGNTEAFF. DNA for the CDR3: TGTGCCAGCAGCGACGGGGGGAACACTGAAGCTTTCTTT. The whole variable domain, filled in from reference TRBV9 and TRBJ1-1, reads DSGVTQTPKHLITATGQRVTLRCSPRSGDLSVYWYQQSLDQGLQFLIQYYNGEERAKGNILERFSAQQFPDLHSELNLSSLELGDSALYFCASSDGGNTEAFFGQGTRLTVV.